This T cell receptor (beta chain) was retrieved from a study of OX40 agonist ivuxolimab in advanced cancers. Study as a whole: Participants, approximately 83% male, averaged approximately 60 years of age, ranging from about 23 to 85.

The assay was immunoSEQ multiplex PCR, and TCRdb's table has in-frame clones only and misses some. The table lists 60,000 to 85,000 clones, 80% to 90% of them singletons. General study findings and limits: People who partly responded at 0.1-3.0 mg/kg had some of the least clonal expansion seen.

Details on this clone: What it recognizes is unknown.

Losses at the gene ends were 2 bases for V and 1 base for J; bases not matched to a gene: 10. Germline V lookup: CDR1 SGHRS, CDR2 YFSETQ. The CDR3 loop spans 19 amino acids. This TCR was sampled from an adult with an advanced solid tumor such as melanoma, head and neck, liver or kidney cancer. This specimen consisted of CD4+ or CD8+ T cells sorted from blood, obtained in a trial of the OX40 agonist ivuxolimab. The J gene is TRBJ1-6, the V gene TRBV5-1; 9 bases are a match to TRBD1. In nucleotides, the CDR3 is TGCGCCAGCAGCTTAACCGGGACAGGGAGTGAGTCCTATAATTCACCCCTCCACTTT. Its translation: CASSLTGTGSESYNSPLHF. The full variable domain, its missing parts supplied by reference TRBV5-1 and TRBJ1-6, is KAGVTQTPRYLIKTRGQQVTLSCSPISGHRSVSWYQQTPGQGLQFLFEYFSETQRNKGNFPGRFSGRQFSNSRSEMNVSTLELGDSALYLCASSLTGTGSESYNSPLHFGNGTRLTVT.